The subject of this entry is one T cell receptor beta chain. Its antigen is still unknown. The sample holds no much larger clone one base away, and base qualities are not on file. Blood samples were collected up to 4 times in the first month after transplant and then at least monthly when available. Library method: the immunoSEQ multiplex PCR assay. For most patients, high-throughput TCR-beta CDR3 sequencing of genomic DNA was performed by Adaptive Biotechnologies. For the original study's pipeline: Adaptive's ImmunoSEQ software was the source of the TCR sequencing data for about 18 patients, while three other patients were processed with MiXCR and VDJtools. CDR3 nucleotide sequences shared by donor and recipient were removed because the origin of these sequences could not be assigned. To be classed as alloreactive, a clone needed at least 2-fold expansion over unstimulated cells and a minimum CFSE-low frequency of 0.002% (template counts) or 0.001% (read counts). Mappable clones were those detected in sequenced pre-transplant spleen, lymph node, or MLR CFSE-low populations of the donor or recipient. The cumulative frequency of alloreactive clones was calculated as a percentage of all sequences, weighted by copy number. TCRdb obtained this table from immuneACCESS and retained in-frame rearrangements with V and J assigned. These tables miss some clones; where compared with another copy, unresolved V genes account for less than half of the shortfall, and the remainder is unexplained. Clonal size and the V and J genes are those of that table, whereas D and trimming came from the DNA. This sample lists around 13,000 clones; 93% were detected once. Around 4.4% of the sample lies in the top ten.

The record originates from a study of graft-versus-host responses after intestinal transplantation (dated by TCRdb to the early 2020s). Turning to the overall study: The transplants that recipients received were multivisceral, liver-intestinal, or isolated intestinal. After intestinal transplantation, graft-versus-host and host-versus-graft alloreactive T cell clones were followed in the graft, circulation and bone marrow using bulk TCR-beta CDR3 sequencing. Every recipient was given anti-thymocyte globulin induction, then maintenance tacrolimus and steroids for around three years. Alloreactive clones were identified by sequencing pre-transplant mixed lymphocyte reaction products and comparing them with unstimulated pre-transplant donor and recipient T cells. The cohort enrolled roughly 25 intestinal transplant recipients including one retransplant, and a few patients lacking pretransplant specimens were excluded. Donor T cell macrochimerism was defined as a peak of at least 4% donor T cells among recipient peripheral blood mononuclear cells. Samples from a few later patients were sequenced in-house on an Illumina MiSeq with MiXCR processing rather than by the commercial service. What the research found in general, with its limitations: Peak levels of circulating GvH clones were associated with declines in HvG clones early after transplant. GvH clones were detected in recipient bone marrow, and some appeared earlier in ileal mucosa or blood, consistent with an intestinal mucosal origin. High GvH to HvG T cell clonal ratios were observed in the allografts of patients with donor T cell macrochimerism. The relatively low number and heterogeneity of intestinal transplant patients limited the conclusions.

The germline V gene yields SGDLS for CDR1 and YYNGEE for CDR2. Spanning cysteine to phenylalanine, the CDR3 consists of 17 amino acids. Solely the CDR3 DNA is kept, with 51 bases framed from the first base. Trimming leaves V shorter by 4 bases and J shorter by 3 bases, with the junction holding 12 bases beyond the gene matches. The source was PBMCs, collected about 32 months after intestinal transplantation. This TCR was recovered from a human patient who received an intestinal transplant, so some T cells may come from the graft donor. The V and J genes are TRBV9 and TRBJ1-2; a stretch of 10 junction bases matches TRBD1. The base sequence is TGTGCCAGCAGCCCTCGGCCGGGACAGGGGACCCACTATGGCTACACCTTC. This codes for CASSPRPGQGTHYGYTF.